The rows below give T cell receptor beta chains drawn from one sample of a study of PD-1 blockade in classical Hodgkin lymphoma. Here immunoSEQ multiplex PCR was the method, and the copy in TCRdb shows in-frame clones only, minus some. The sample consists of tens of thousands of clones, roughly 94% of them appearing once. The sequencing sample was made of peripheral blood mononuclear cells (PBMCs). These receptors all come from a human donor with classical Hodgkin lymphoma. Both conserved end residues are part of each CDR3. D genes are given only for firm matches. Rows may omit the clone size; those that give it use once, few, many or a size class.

CDR3 DNA: TGTGCCAGCAGTTTACTTCGGGCGGGAACCGCCTACGAGCAGTACTTC
CDR3 protein: CASSLLRAGTAYEQYF
D gene: -
V gene: TRBV28
J gene: TRBJ2-7
clone size: -

CDR3 DNA: TGTGCCAGCAGCGAGACTAGCGGAACCTACAATGAGCAGTTCTTC
CDR3 protein: CASSETSGTYNEQFF
D gene: TRBD2
V gene: TRBV2
J gene: TRBJ2-1
clone size: -

CDR3 DNA: TGTGCCAGTAGTATAGGACTAGCGGGAGGACTCTCCTACGAGCAGTACTTC
CDR3 protein: CASSIGLAGGLSYEQYF
D gene: TRBD2
V gene: TRBV19
J gene: TRBJ2-7
clone size: -

CDR3 DNA: TGTGCCAGCAGCGTTTTAGCGGGGGGATCCTACGAGCAGTACTTC
CDR3 protein: CASSVLAGGSYEQYF
D gene: TRBD2
V gene: TRBV5-4
J gene: TRBJ2-7
clone size: -

CDR3 DNA: TGTGCCAGTAGTTTGCGACAGGGCGGATGGACTGAAGCTTTCTTT
CDR3 protein: CASSLRQGGWTEAFF
D gene: TRBD1
V gene: TRBV19
J gene: TRBJ1-1
clone size: -

CDR3 DNA: TGTGCCAGCACTCGGGGGGAACTGGGTAATTCACCCCTCCACTTT
CDR3 protein: CASTRGELGNSPLHF
D gene: -
V gene: TRBV7-9
J gene: TRBJ1-6
clone size: -

CDR3 DNA: TGTGCCAGCAGTGGGACAGAGAGCACAGATACGCAGTATTTT
CDR3 protein: CASSGTESTDTQYF
D gene: TRBD1
V gene: TRBV9
J gene: TRBJ2-3
clone size: once

CDR3 DNA: TGTGCCAGCAGCCCCTGGGTGCCGGGGGCGACCTACGAGCAGTACTTC
CDR3 protein: CASSPWVPGATYEQYF
D gene: -
V gene: TRBV7-6
J gene: TRBJ2-7
clone size: -

CDR3 DNA: TGTGCCAGCAGCCGCGGGGGTCGCGGCGGCCCTGAAGCTTTCTTT
CDR3 protein: CASSRGGRGGPEAFF
D gene: -
V gene: TRBV5-4
J gene: TRBJ1-1
clone size: -

CDR3 DNA: TGTGCCAGCAGTTACTCGTCAACGGGGGGCTACACCTTC
CDR3 protein: CASSYSSTGGYTF
D gene: -
V gene: TRBV6-5
J gene: TRBJ1-2
clone size: -

CDR3 DNA: TGTGCCAGCAGCCCCTACCGACTAGCGGGGGGGCAAGGTACTCAAGATACGCAGTATTTT
CDR3 protein: CASSPYRLAGGQGTQDTQYF
D gene: TRBD2
V gene: TRBV9
J gene: TRBJ2-3
clone size: -

CDR3 DNA: TGTGCCAGCAGCGAAAGGACAGGGAAGGCTGAAGCTTTCTTT
CDR3 protein: CASSERTGKAEAFF
D gene: TRBD1
V gene: TRBV7-3
J gene: TRBJ1-1
clone size: -

CDR3 DNA: TGTGCCAGCAGCGTAGGGGGACTAGCGGGAGGATGGGAAAACATTCAGTACTTC
CDR3 protein: CASSVGGLAGGWENIQYF
D gene: TRBD2
V gene: TRBV9
J gene: TRBJ2-4
clone size: -

CDR3 DNA: TGTGCCAGCAGCCACCAGGGGGGTTCCCTAAACAATGAGCAGTTCTTC
CDR3 protein: CASSHQGGSLNNEQFF
D gene: -
V gene: TRBV9
J gene: TRBJ2-1
clone size: once

CDR3 DNA: TGTGCCAGCAGCGTAGATCAGGGGGCCTACAATGAGCAGTTCTTC
CDR3 protein: CASSVDQGAYNEQFF
D gene: TRBD1
V gene: TRBV9
J gene: TRBJ2-1
clone size: -

CDR3 DNA: TGTGCCAGCAGCTTAGACCGCAATGAGCAGTTCTTC
CDR3 protein: CASSLDRNEQFF
D gene: -
V gene: TRBV11-1
J gene: TRBJ2-1
clone size: -

CDR3 DNA: TGTGCCAGCAGTGAAGTGAGGACAAGCCAAGAGACCCAGTACTTC
CDR3 protein: CASSEVRTSQETQYF
D gene: -
V gene: TRBV2
J gene: TRBJ2-5
clone size: -

CDR3 DNA: TGTGCCAGCAGGCGAACAGGGGTCTACGAGCAGTACTTC
CDR3 protein: CASRRTGVYEQYF
D gene: TRBD1
V gene: TRBV6-5
J gene: TRBJ2-7
clone size: -

CDR3 DNA: TGTGCCAGCAGCCGAATTAGCGGGGTCACCGGGGAGCTGTTTTTT
CDR3 protein: CASSRISGVTGELFF
D gene: TRBD2
V gene: TRBV14
J gene: TRBJ2-2
clone size: few

CDR3 DNA: TGTGCCAGCAGCCAAGCTCCAACTAAGCAGTTCTTC
CDR3 protein: CASSQAPTKQFF
D gene: -
V gene: TRBV14
J gene: TRBJ2-1
clone size: -

CDR3 DNA: TGTGCCAGCAGCTCCTACAGCAAGCGGGGAGGCACAGATACGCAGTATTTT
CDR3 protein: CASSSYSKRGGTDTQYF
D gene: TRBD2
V gene: TRBV7-8
J gene: TRBJ2-3
clone size: -

CDR3 DNA: TGTGCCAGCAGCTTAAGTTCCGGACAGGGCGAAGAGCAGTACTTC
CDR3 protein: CASSLSSGQGEEQYF
D gene: TRBD1
V gene: TRBV7-3
J gene: TRBJ2-7
clone size: -

CDR3 DNA: TGTGCCAGCAGCTTAGGTCCGGCTCTGTGGCCCCAGCATTTT
CDR3 protein: CASSLGPALWPQHF
D gene: -
V gene: TRBV7-6
J gene: TRBJ1-5
clone size: -

CDR3 DNA: TGTGCCAGCAGCCGGCAGGGGGGGCTCACCGGGGAGCTGTTTTTT
CDR3 protein: CASSRQGGLTGELFF
D gene: -
V gene: TRBV9
J gene: TRBJ2-2
clone size: -

CDR3 DNA: TGCGCCAGCAGCCAAGAATGGACAGGGTATTCGGAAAATTCACCCCTCCACTTT
CDR3 protein: CASSQEWTGYSENSPLHF
D gene: TRBD1
V gene: TRBV4-1
J gene: TRBJ1-6
clone size: -

CDR3 DNA: TGTGCCAGCAGGAGACAGGGGCCGAACACTGAAGCTTTCTTT
CDR3 protein: CASRRQGPNTEAFF
D gene: TRBD1
V gene: TRBV19
J gene: TRBJ1-1
clone size: -

CDR3 DNA: TGTGCCAGCAGCGAACAGGGAGATTCACCCCTCCACTTT
CDR3 protein: CASSEQGDSPLHF
D gene: -
V gene: TRBV13
J gene: TRBJ1-6
clone size: -

CDR3 DNA: TGTGCCAGCAGCCAGGGGGTGGCATCATCCGACTATGGCTACACCTTC
CDR3 protein: CASSQGVASSDYGYTF
D gene: TRBD1
V gene: TRBV11-3
J gene: TRBJ1-2
clone size: -

CDR3 DNA: TGTGCCAGCGCTGAAGGGCAGGGCCGCTACGAGCAGTACTTC
CDR3 protein: CASAEGQGRYEQYF
D gene: -
V gene: TRBV5-4
J gene: TRBJ2-7
clone size: -

CDR3 DNA: TGTGCCAGCAGCCAAGGGGGTTTCTCCTACGAGCAGTACTTC
CDR3 protein: CASSQGGFSYEQYF
D gene: -
V gene: TRBV14
J gene: TRBJ2-7
clone size: -

CDR3 DNA: TGTGCCAGCAGTTTATCCCGGGGCTCCTACAATGAGCAGTTCTTC
CDR3 protein: CASSLSRGSYNEQFF
D gene: -
V gene: TRBV27
J gene: TRBJ2-1
clone size: -

CDR3 DNA: TGTGCCTGCCTGGGGGGGATTGGGGCAGATACGCAGTATTTT
CDR3 protein: CACLGGIGADTQYF
D gene: TRBD2
V gene: TRBV2
J gene: TRBJ2-3
clone size: -

CDR3 DNA: TGTGCCAGCAGCACAACCGGGGGCTACGAGCAGTACTTC
CDR3 protein: CASSTTGGYEQYF
D gene: -
V gene: TRBV11-2
J gene: TRBJ2-7
clone size: -

CDR3 DNA: TGTGCTAGTGGTTTGGTACCGGGGGGGGCCGCCTACGAGCAGTACTTC
CDR3 protein: CASGLVPGGAAYEQYF
D gene: TRBD2
V gene: TRBV12-5
J gene: TRBJ2-7
clone size: -

CDR3 DNA: TGCGCCAGCAGCCCCGACACAGGCGCCCGCACTGAAGCTTTCTTT
CDR3 protein: CASSPDTGARTEAFF
D gene: -
V gene: TRBV5-1
J gene: TRBJ1-1
clone size: -

CDR3 DNA: TGTGCCAGCAGCTTAGCGGGACAGGGTCATGGCTACACCTTC
CDR3 protein: CASSLAGQGHGYTF
D gene: TRBD1
V gene: TRBV7-9
J gene: TRBJ1-2
clone size: -

CDR3 DNA: TGTGCCAGCAGCTTCACAGCACCACACTATGGCTACACCTTC
CDR3 protein: CASSFTAPHYGYTF
D gene: -
V gene: TRBV5-6
J gene: TRBJ1-2
clone size: once

CDR3 DNA: TGTGCCAGTAGTATAGATACCGGACAGCTCGAGCAGTACTTC
CDR3 protein: CASSIDTGQLEQYF
D gene: -
V gene: TRBV19
J gene: TRBJ2-7
clone size: -

CDR3 DNA: TGTGCCAGCAGTCTCGCAGACGCATCCGATGAGCAGTTCTTC
CDR3 protein: CASSLADASDEQFF
D gene: -
V gene: TRBV25-1
J gene: TRBJ2-1
clone size: once

CDR3 DNA: TGTGCCAGCAGCAGGGACTCCTACAATGAGCAGTTCTTC
CDR3 protein: CASSRDSYNEQFF
D gene: -
V gene: TRBV5-4
J gene: TRBJ2-1
clone size: -

CDR3 DNA: TGTGCCAGCAGCGTAGGCGGCGGGGGGAGGTCAGATACGCAGTATTTT
CDR3 protein: CASSVGGGGRSDTQYF
D gene: TRBD2
V gene: TRBV9
J gene: TRBJ2-3
clone size: -

CDR3 DNA: TGTGCCATCAGTGCTGGGTTTCCCGTGTCGTGGGAGCAGTACTTC
CDR3 protein: CAISAGFPVSWEQYF
D gene: -
V gene: TRBV10-3
J gene: TRBJ2-7
clone size: -

CDR3 DNA: TGTGCCACCTCTCTAGTAGGACAGGGGTTCCACGAGCAGTACTTC
CDR3 protein: CATSLVGQGFHEQYF
D gene: TRBD1
V gene: TRBV6-6
J gene: TRBJ2-7
clone size: -

CDR3 DNA: TGCGCCAGCAGAAAAGGGACAGCCTCCTACAATGAGCAGTTCTTC
CDR3 protein: CASRKGTASYNEQFF
D gene: TRBD1
V gene: TRBV5-1
J gene: TRBJ2-1
clone size: -

CDR3 DNA: TGCAGTGCTGGCGGGTCTGGCGAGCAGTTCTTC
CDR3 protein: CSAGGSGEQFF
D gene: -
V gene: TRBV29-1
J gene: TRBJ2-1
clone size: -

CDR3 DNA: TGTGCCAGTAGCCTCGATATAGCGGGAGAACCCGCCCGCGATGAGCAGTTCTTC
CDR3 protein: CASSLDIAGEPARDEQFF
D gene: TRBD2
V gene: TRBV19
J gene: TRBJ2-1
clone size: once

CDR3 DNA: TGTGCCAGCAGTTGGGTGGCAGGCGAAGGCTACACCTTC
CDR3 protein: CASSWVAGEGYTF
D gene: -
V gene: TRBV5-6
J gene: TRBJ1-2
clone size: once

CDR3 DNA: TGTGCCAGCAGCTGGAGGGACAGTATCTACGAGCAGTACTTC
CDR3 protein: CASSWRDSIYEQYF
D gene: -
V gene: TRBV7-9
J gene: TRBJ2-7
clone size: -

CDR3 DNA: TGCGCCAGCAGCCAACCCGGACGTATCAATCAGCCCCAGCATTTT
CDR3 protein: CASSQPGRINQPQHF
D gene: -
V gene: TRBV4-1
J gene: TRBJ1-5
clone size: -

CDR3 DNA: TGCAGCGTTGAAGATTGGGGGGAAGAGACCCAGTACTTC
CDR3 protein: CSVEDWGEETQYF
D gene: -
V gene: TRBV29-1
J gene: TRBJ2-5
clone size: once

CDR3 DNA: TGTGCCAGCAGCAAATCGACAGGGAGCAGCAATCAGCCCCAGCATTTT
CDR3 protein: CASSKSTGSSNQPQHF
D gene: TRBD1
V gene: TRBV13
J gene: TRBJ1-5
clone size: -

CDR3 DNA: TGTGCCAGCAAAGAAGGGGGCCCTGGAAACACCATATATTTT
CDR3 protein: CASKEGGPGNTIYF
D gene: TRBD1
V gene: TRBV7-9
J gene: TRBJ1-3
clone size: -

CDR3 DNA: TGTGCCAGTAGTTCGGGGACAGGGGGCTTGTACGAGCAGTACTTC
CDR3 protein: CASSSGTGGLYEQYF
D gene: TRBD1
V gene: TRBV19
J gene: TRBJ2-7
clone size: -

CDR3 DNA: TGTGCCAGCAGCCCTGGGGGGGGACCGGCCCAGTACTTC
CDR3 protein: CASSPGGGPAQYF
D gene: TRBD2
V gene: TRBV5-4
J gene: TRBJ2-5
clone size: -

CDR3 DNA: TGTGCTAGTGGTTTTGGGCGGTTGGCGGGACTAGGGGGCAATGAGCAGTTCTTC
CDR3 protein: CASGFGRLAGLGGNEQFF
D gene: TRBD2
V gene: TRBV12-5
J gene: TRBJ2-1
clone size: -

CDR3 DNA: TGCGCCAGCAGCTTAGCTGGTGGAAACACCATATATTTT
CDR3 protein: CASSLAGGNTIYF
D gene: -
V gene: TRBV5-1
J gene: TRBJ1-3
clone size: -

CDR3 DNA: TGCGCCAGCAGCCAAGCCCTCGGACGTCTCGAAGAAAAACTGTTTTTT
CDR3 protein: CASSQALGRLEEKLFF
D gene: -
V gene: TRBV4-3
J gene: TRBJ1-4
clone size: -

CDR3 DNA: TGTGCCAGTAGTATTACAGGGCCGCCCCAGCATTTT
CDR3 protein: CASSITGPPQHF
D gene: -
V gene: TRBV19
J gene: TRBJ1-5
clone size: -

CDR3 DNA: TGTGCCAGCAGCGCGACGACAGGGGCCGGGACTGAAGCTTTCTTT
CDR3 protein: CASSATTGAGTEAFF
D gene: TRBD1
V gene: TRBV9
J gene: TRBJ1-1
clone size: -